The sequence of this TCR beta chain was determined in a study of blood T cells in healthy people across ages. Study context: Through template switching, about one barcoded beta molecule was captured per two T cells, as measured in model experiments.

It was with a sample-barcoded 5' primer and a J-beta primer mix that a second PCR of roughly 7 to 12 cycles was run. TCRdb called the 5' RACE reads again in MiXCR, with one record for every CDR3 protein. The table includes 1.5 million to 2 million distinct CDR3 sequences, roughly 30% detected once. The germline V gene encodes CDR1 SNHLY and CDR2 FYNNEI. V was shortened by 6 bases and J by 1 base, with 16 bases between the two germline ends. The CDR3 has 16 amino acids. Each sample gave at least 6.5 million isolated PBMCs. Study-level findings and limits: Among long-lived donors, naive CD4+ cells were more numerous and diversity higher than in aged donors.

On this clonotype: Its target is unknown.

This chain connects TRBV2 to TRBJ1-5, with D possibly TRBD1 on 6 matching bases. This receptor was identified in a woman aged 25 to 45 in good health. The sample consisted of blood. In DNA form, the CDR3 reads TGTGCCAGCAGCCGGACTGTACAGGGCAGCAATCAGCCCCAGCATTTT. As protein: CASSRTVQGSNQPQHF.